The present T cell receptor beta chain was sequenced within a study of blood T cell repertoires in COVID-19. On the study more broadly: COVID-19 samples from acute and convalescent phases originated in the United States, Italy and Spain.

Recruitment covered over 20 US areas and drew participants whose ages spanned about 18 to 89 years. Symptom resolution, clearance, or two negative PCRs marked the recovered donors of Cohort 3. Some clones are missing from TCRdb's copy, which holds only in-frame ones; the method was immunoSEQ multiplex PCR. Here the sample spans over 200,000 clones, 84% being singletons. V was pared by 2 bases and J by 9 bases, with 15 bases of the junction left unmatched. Per germline, CDR1 SGHNT and CDR2 YYREEE (reference sequence). There are 18 residues in the CDR3. The receptor's source is a man in his fifties or sixties who had recovered from COVID-19. The sequenced material came from PBMCs or T cells enriched from blood (not recorded which). J is TRBJ1-6 and V is TRBV5-4; 9 bases align to TRBD1. CDR3 sequence: CASSFDYLGQGRSSPLHF. CDR3 DNA: TGTGCCAGCAGCTTTGACTACCTGGGACAGGGTCGGAGTTCACCCCTCCACTTT.